The sequence of this T cell receptor (beta chain) was determined in a study of cytomegalovirus exposure and HLA in healthy donors (TCRdb year 2017). A note on the overall study: An earlier analysis of roughly 500 of the donors reported more than 250 Gb of sequence data and 100 million to 140 million unique TCR beta sequences from about 179 million T cells. High-throughput TCR immunosequencing, statistical association of individual TCRs with disease status, and machine learning were combined to predict cytomegalovirus infection status. The study used immunosequencing to profile the T cell repertoires of approximately 630 subjects and linked those repertoires to cytomegalovirus serostatus. About 280 gigabases of sequencing data and around 85 million unique TCR sequences made up an early release that covered some 640 HLA-typed donors. The study aimed to test whether signatures of past pathogen exposure could be identified by cataloging public T cell receptors. In an earlier analysis of 587 of the donors, high-throughput TCR beta sequencing was used to judge whether each TCR beta V gene segment behaved as functional or pseudogenic. Typing coverage differed by locus: A, B, C, DRB1 and DQB1 were typed in roughly 620-630 donors, DQA1 in 522, DPA1 in approximately 600, and DPB1 in approximately 450. Both class I and class II loci were covered by HLA typing, at four-digit resolution. A later genetic analysis used genome-wide SNP genotypes for about 65% of the roughly 670 donors, treating that subset as a discovery cohort. Rather than drawing on any new phenotypic data, the later analysis identified candidate immune exposures from TCR beta sequences and the way those sequences occurred across donors. Among roughly 400 genotyped donors of the cohort, an average of approximately 200,000 unique TCR beta nucleotide sequences was sequenced per donor, of which 15% to 20% were non-productive. In addition to the first cohort of 650 to 800 subjects, a separate validation cohort of 100 to 150 different subjects was used. The genetic ancestry cluster associated with self-reported Caucasian donors included 81% of the approximately 410 genotyped donors. Because of strong linkage in the cohort, five DR-DQ haplotypes were treated as single units for association and clustering. A later analysis re-examined previously published TCR beta repertoires from several hundred donors and added high-resolution HLA genotyping to investigate patterns of TCR occurrence. All discovery cohort repertoires had been generated using a single sequencing platform. Donor age, sex, ethnicity and CMV serostatus were compiled alongside the repertoire data.

On the study overall, not on this receptor specifically: The presence/absence analyses assumed that sequencing depth was roughly uniform across donors, and that assumption may not be true. In an earlier analysis of roughly 560 of the donors, most TCR beta V segments were observed in productive rearrangements about 87% or about 30% of the time, broadly matching IMGT annotations. The 87-base-pair reads could not distinguish some IMGT-functional V segments, including TRBV6-2 and TRBV6-3, so those segments were excluded. A later analysis associated 15,000 or so TCR beta sequences with specific HLA alleles at a false discovery rate of 0.05. Compared with the roughly 670-donor mean, donors in an Asian-associated ancestry cluster had fewer N-insertions in productive TCRs, according to a later genetic analysis. About 17 rarely observed V segments, including chromosome 9 orphons, were excluded from the earlier analysis of 550 to 700 of the donors because counts were too low. Cytomegalovirus status was reported to be diagnosed by the classifier with high specificity and sensitivity in both the original and validation cohorts. Linkage disequilibrium might explain the correlated functional status among segregating V segments, but an unknown experimental factor could not be excluded. According to a later analysis, TCR association rates differed among HLA loci, with DRB1 alleles showing the most associated TCRs and HLA-C alleles showing the fewest. V-gene and J-gene trimming of TCR beta chains was associated with a missense DCLRE1C variant in a later genetic analysis, and the association was replicated in an independent cohort. HLA typing was unavailable for some donors at each locus, so association tests used only the typed subset. Only TCR beta chains were sequenced in this cohort, and the absence of alpha or paired-chain data limited detectable features. A later analysis found that most CMV-associated TCR beta chains appeared HLA-restricted, with HLA associations seemingly driven largely by CMV exposure. A further reported finding was that TCR beta sequences accurately predicted the HLA-A and HLA-B alleles for most subjects in the first cohort. When HLA alleles, especially DR and DQ, strongly co-occurred, attributing TCR associations to individual alleles was difficult. Across donors, most TCR sequences were observed very rarely, whereas some public TCRs were present in many individuals. Several of the top co-occurrence clusters appeared to be linked to parvovirus B19, influenza, CMV and Epstein-Barr virus, according to a later analysis. According to the authors, the approach could potentially be generalized to other disease states and immunological phenotypes. The study gave a list of 150 to 200 TCR beta chains associated with cytomegalovirus. Compared with equally common non-associated chains, HLA-associated TCR beta chains in a later analysis were more clonally expanded and had lower generation probabilities. A few of the identified cytomegalovirus-associated TCR beta chains were confirmed in vitro to be specific for cytomegalovirus antigens. A group of highly shared sequence variants was considered likely to be a technical artifact of the sequencing pipeline. CMV serostatus was the only immune exposure information available for the cohort.

The library was generated by the immunoSEQ multiplex PCR assay. A mixture of 60 forward primers for TCR Vbeta segments and 13 reverse primers for TCR Jbeta segments was used in the multiplex PCR. A multiplex PCR assay on genomic DNA amplified the CDR3 region of rearranged TCR beta genes. The amplified TCR beta libraries were sequenced on the Illumina HiSeq System as 87-base-pair reads. In the source study's methods: A later analysis counted some 80 million unique TCR beta chains across the 550 to 800 repertoires, and roughly 11 million of these chains were shared by at least two donors. A nearest-neighbor algorithm error-corrected the raw reads and collapsed the reads into unique sequences, merging closely related sequences to remove PCR and sequencing errors. CDR3 sequences were aligned to IMGT reference sequences to assign V, D and J gene segments. For a sequence to be retained, a match of at least six nucleotides to both a V gene segment and a J gene segment was required. Rearrangements were called productive when the CDR3 lacked stop codons and stayed in frame with V and J; all others were non-productive. CDR3 was defined by IMGT convention, running from the second conserved V-encoded cysteine to the conserved J-encoded phenylalanine. In an earlier analysis of approximately 590 of the donors, sequences lacking an unambiguous match to a single V gene segment were excluded. An earlier analysis of a few hundred of the donors called V segments functional above 56.7% productive rearrangements and segregating when the between-donor standard deviation exceeded 5%. A statistical classification framework was developed to diagnose cytomegalovirus status using the catalog of TCR beta chain sequences. V and J gene assignment, in a later analysis, came from comparing TCR nucleotide sequences with IMGT/GENE-DB human TR gene sequences. The TCRdist pipeline was used in a later analysis to assign CDR3 sequences and most-parsimonious VDJ recombination scenarios. A later analysis defined each TCR beta chain by its CDR3 amino acid sequence plus V-gene family, and excluded reads lacking a unique V-gene family. A later analysis removed several hundred highly shared, low-generation-probability nucleotide sequences to deal with suspected cross-contamination and a sequencing artifact. In a later analysis, a clonal expansion index for each public chain was calculated from normalized within-repertoire ranks of inferred template counts. A later analysis computed generation probabilities with a VDJ recombination model fitted to out-of-frame rearrangements, and checked the results against IGoR. A later analysis scored TCR-TCR, TCR-HLA and TCR-CMV co-occurrence with hypergeometric tests, applying a repertoire-size bias correction to TCR pairs. False discovery rates were estimated in a later analysis by permuting HLA or CMV assignments 20 times. In a later analysis, co-occurring TCRs were grouped with DBSCAN, and TCRdist sequence similarity was added when clustering was performed within HLA-allele-positive subsets. Repertoires with fewer than 30,000 or more than 120,000 public chains, plus five repertoires with anomalous nucleotide sharing, were excluded from co-occurrence clustering. This is the immuneACCESS table as TCRdb keeps it, with only in-frame sequences that have V and J called. A part of the clones is gone; compared with another copy, unresolved V genes explain less than half, and the rest is unexplained. For V, J and clone size, that table is used; D and trimming come from the DNA. The sample table shows about 220,000 clones, and over 65% are seen once. The ten largest make up roughly 0.62% of the sample.

The germline V gene (reference sequence) yields DFQATT for CDR1 and SNEGSKA for CDR2. V is clipped by 7 bases and J by 4 bases, and the sequence between their germline boundaries is 10 bases long. Reading from cysteine to phenylalanine, the CDR3 counts 11 amino acids. Only the CDR3 region is kept as DNA, spanning 33 bases read in frame from base 1. Comment on this clone: Its antigen is not yet known. Base-call qualities are not available, and no considerably larger clone is one nucleotide away.

The cohort was made up of 500 to 850 healthy bone marrow donors. At the time of sampling, every cohort member was nominally healthy, though immune exposures that went unrecorded were likely present. The donor tested CMV seronegative, placing the donor among the 300 to 400 seronegative members of the cohort. A peripheral blood sample was provided by each donor, and peripheral blood mononuclear cells were used for TCR beta sequencing. The Qiagen DNeasy Blood Extraction Kit was used to extract genomic DNA from the blood cell samples. The sample taken for sequencing was PBMCs. Recombination connected TRBV20-1 to TRBJ1-1; there is no confident call for the D gene. This clonotype was obtained from a man aged 18-30 years in good health and CMV-seronegative. The CDR3 region has the sequence CSGGGPTEAFF. The DNA sequence reads TGCAGTGGGGGAGGCCCCACTGAAGCTTTCTTT.